Listed below are T cell receptor beta chains from one sample, sequenced in a study of a mutant IDH1 vaccine in newly diagnosed glioma. Sequenced by immunoSEQ multiplex PCR; TCRdb stores in-frame clones only, minus some. Here the sample spans some 15,000 clones, 80% to 90% being singletons. The starting material was PBMCs, obtained from a glioma patient treated with radiotherapy, temozolomide or both. Source of these receptors: a woman aged 40 to 50 with glioma. Some clones in this sample may be carry-over from other donors' samples. Both conserved end residues are part of each CDR3. A D gene is named only where the DNA matches it firmly. The size entry is marked missing in some rows and otherwise reads once, few, many or a size class.

clone_size	v_call	d_call	j_call	cdr3_aa	cdr3_nt
-	TRBV5-4	TRBD1	TRBJ1-1	CASSLVDRVNTEAFF	TGTGCCAGCAGCTTGGTTGACAGGGTGAACACTGAAGCTTTCTTT
-	TRBV6-1	-	TRBJ1-1	CASIGLRLNTEAFF	TGTGCCAGCATCGGGTTGAGGTTGAACACTGAAGCTTTCTTT
-	TRBV30	-	TRBJ1-2	CAWSEGAHYGYTF	TGTGCCTGGAGTGAAGGGGCCCACTATGGCTACACCTTC
-	TRBV7-2	-	TRBJ2-1	CASSADWAQDEQFF	TGTGCCAGCAGCGCGGATTGGGCCCAGGATGAGCAGTTCTTC
-	TRBV25-1	-	TRBJ1-5	CASSGDGNQPQHF	TGTGCCAGCAGTGGGGACGGGAATCAGCCCCAGCATTTT
once	TRBV7-2	-	TRBJ2-6	CASSLRTGTLRGANVLTF	TGTGCCAGCAGCTTACGAACAGGGACCTTGAGAGGGGCCAACGTCCTGACTTTC
-	TRBV6-5	-	TRBJ1-3	CASSQGTGNTIYF	TGTGCCAGCAGTCAGGGAACTGGAAACACCATATATTTT
-	TRBV23-1	-	TRBJ1-1	CASSQPKGDRRSGWDTEAFF	TGCGCCAGCAGTCAGCCTAAGGGGGACCGAAGGAGCGGCTGGGACACTGAAGCTTTCTTT
-	TRBV19	-	TRBJ2-6	CASSRGDGANVLTF	TGTGCCAGTAGTCGGGGTGATGGGGCCAACGTCCTGACTTTC
-	TRBV7-8	TRBD2	TRBJ2-1	CASSLTSGTSYNEQFF	TGTGCCAGCAGCTTAACTAGCGGGACCTCCTACAATGAGCAGTTCTTC
-	TRBV30	TRBD2	TRBJ2-1	CAWRGLAGANEQFF	TGTGCCTGGAGAGGACTAGCGGGGGCCAATGAGCAGTTCTTC
once	TRBV6-6	-	TRBJ2-5	CASSYSLATPDTQYF	TGTGCCAGCAGTTACTCGCTAGCGACCCCAGATACCCAGTACTTC
-	TRBV6-1	TRBD1	TRBJ1-2	CASSASQGRGPRGYTF	TGTGCCAGCAGTGCTTCACAGGGGAGGGGTCCGAGAGGCTACACCTTC
-	TRBV7-3	-	TRBJ2-3	CASSPLRASTDTQYF	TGTGCCAGCAGCCCACTACGGGCGAGCACAGATACGCAGTATTTT
-	TRBV5-1	TRBD2	TRBJ2-7	CASSSTSGAYEQYF	TGCGCCAGCAGCTCGACTAGCGGGGCCTACGAGCAGTACTTC
-	TRBV5-1	TRBD1	TRBJ1-2	CASSLGQGVSGYTF	TGCGCCAGCAGCTTAGGACAGGGGGTCTCTGGCTACACCTTC